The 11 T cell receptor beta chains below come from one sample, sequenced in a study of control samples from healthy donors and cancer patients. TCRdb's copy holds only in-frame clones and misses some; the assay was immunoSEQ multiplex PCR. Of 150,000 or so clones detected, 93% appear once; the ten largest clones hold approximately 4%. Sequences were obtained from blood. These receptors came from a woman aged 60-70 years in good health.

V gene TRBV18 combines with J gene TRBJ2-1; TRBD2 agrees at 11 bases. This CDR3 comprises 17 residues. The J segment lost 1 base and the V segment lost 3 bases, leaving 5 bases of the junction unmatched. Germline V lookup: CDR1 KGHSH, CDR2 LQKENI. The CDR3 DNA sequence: TGTGCCAGCTCACCCATAGCGGGGGGGCTGTCCTACAATGAGCAGTTCTTC. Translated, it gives CASSPIAGGLSYNEQFF.

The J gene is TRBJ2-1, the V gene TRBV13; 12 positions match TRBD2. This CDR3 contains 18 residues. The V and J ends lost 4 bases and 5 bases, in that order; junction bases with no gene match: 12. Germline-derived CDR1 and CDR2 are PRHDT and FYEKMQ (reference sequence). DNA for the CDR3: TGTGCCAGCAGCTCTCACCCGACTCTAGCGGGGGGGAACAATGAGCAGTTCTTC. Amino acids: CASSSHPTLAGGNNEQFF. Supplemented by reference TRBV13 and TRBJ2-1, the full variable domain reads AAGVIQSPRHLIKEKRETATLKCYPIPRHDTVYWYQQGPGQDPQFLISFYEKMQSDKGSIPDRFSAQQFSDYHSELNMSSLELGDSALYFCASSSHPTLAGGNNEQFFGPGTRLTVL.

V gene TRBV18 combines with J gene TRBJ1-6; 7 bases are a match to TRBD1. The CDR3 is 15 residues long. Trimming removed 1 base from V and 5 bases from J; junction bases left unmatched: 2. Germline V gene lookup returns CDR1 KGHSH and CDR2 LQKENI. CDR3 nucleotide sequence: TGTGCCAGCTCACCACTGGGGACAGATAATTCACCCCTCCACTTT. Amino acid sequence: CASSPLGTDNSPLHF.

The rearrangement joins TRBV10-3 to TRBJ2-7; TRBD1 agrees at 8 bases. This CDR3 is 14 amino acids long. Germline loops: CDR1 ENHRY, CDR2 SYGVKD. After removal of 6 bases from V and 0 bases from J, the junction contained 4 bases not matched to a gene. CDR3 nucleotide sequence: TGTGCCATCAGCCTGACAGGGGACTCCTACGAGCAGTACTTC. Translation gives CAISLTGDSYEQYF.

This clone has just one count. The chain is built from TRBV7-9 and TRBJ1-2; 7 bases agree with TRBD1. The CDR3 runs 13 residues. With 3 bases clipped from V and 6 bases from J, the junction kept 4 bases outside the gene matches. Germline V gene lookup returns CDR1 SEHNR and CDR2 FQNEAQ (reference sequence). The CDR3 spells CASSFYRGHGYTF. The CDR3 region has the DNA TGTGCCAGCAGCTTTTACAGGGGTCATGGCTACACCTTC.

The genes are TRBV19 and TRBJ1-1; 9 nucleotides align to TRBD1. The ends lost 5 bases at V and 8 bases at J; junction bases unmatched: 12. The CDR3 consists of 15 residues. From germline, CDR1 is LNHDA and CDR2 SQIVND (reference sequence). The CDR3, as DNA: TGTGCCAGTAGTCTCCCCCCACAGGGGGCGGCCGAAGCTTTCTTT. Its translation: CASSLPPQGAAEAFF.

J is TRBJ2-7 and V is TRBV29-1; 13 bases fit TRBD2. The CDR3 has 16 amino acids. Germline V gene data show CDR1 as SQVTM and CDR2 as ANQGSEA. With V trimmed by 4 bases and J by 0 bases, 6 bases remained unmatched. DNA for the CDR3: TGCAGCGTTGCGGGACTAGCGGGGAGATACTCCTACGAGCAGTACTTC. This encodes CSVAGLAGRYSYEQYF.

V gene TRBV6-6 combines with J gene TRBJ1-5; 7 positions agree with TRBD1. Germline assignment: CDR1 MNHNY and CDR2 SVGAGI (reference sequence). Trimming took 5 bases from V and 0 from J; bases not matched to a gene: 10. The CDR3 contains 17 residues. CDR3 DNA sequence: TGTGCCAGCAGTCAAACCGGGACAGAGTATAGCAATCAGCCCCAGCATTTT. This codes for CASSQTGTEYSNQPQHF.

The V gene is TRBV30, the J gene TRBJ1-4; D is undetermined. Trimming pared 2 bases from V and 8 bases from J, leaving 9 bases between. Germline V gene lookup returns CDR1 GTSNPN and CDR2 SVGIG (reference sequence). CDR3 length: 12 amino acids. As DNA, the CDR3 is TGTGCCTGGAGTCTCGTGGCGGAAAAACTGTTTTTT. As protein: CAWSLVAEKLFF.

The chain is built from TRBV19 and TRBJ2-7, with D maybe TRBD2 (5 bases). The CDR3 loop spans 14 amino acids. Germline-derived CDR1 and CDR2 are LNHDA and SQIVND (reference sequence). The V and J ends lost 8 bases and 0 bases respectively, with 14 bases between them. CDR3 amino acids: CASSRLRDSYEQYF. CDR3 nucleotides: TGTGCCAGTTCTAGACTGAGGGACTCCTACGAGCAGTACTTC.

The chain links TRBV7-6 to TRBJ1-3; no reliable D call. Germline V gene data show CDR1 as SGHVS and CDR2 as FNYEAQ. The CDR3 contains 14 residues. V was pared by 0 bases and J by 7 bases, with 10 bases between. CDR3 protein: CASSLAGSGNTIYF. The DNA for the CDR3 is TGTGCCAGCAGCTTAGCAGGATCCGGCAACACCATATATTTT. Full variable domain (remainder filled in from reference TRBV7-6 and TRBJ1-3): GAGVSQSPRYKVTKRGQDVALRCDPISGHVSLYWYRQALGQGPEFLTYFNYEAQQDKSGLPNDRFSAERPEGSISTLTIQRTEQRDSAMYRCASSLAGSGNTIYFGEGSWLTVV.